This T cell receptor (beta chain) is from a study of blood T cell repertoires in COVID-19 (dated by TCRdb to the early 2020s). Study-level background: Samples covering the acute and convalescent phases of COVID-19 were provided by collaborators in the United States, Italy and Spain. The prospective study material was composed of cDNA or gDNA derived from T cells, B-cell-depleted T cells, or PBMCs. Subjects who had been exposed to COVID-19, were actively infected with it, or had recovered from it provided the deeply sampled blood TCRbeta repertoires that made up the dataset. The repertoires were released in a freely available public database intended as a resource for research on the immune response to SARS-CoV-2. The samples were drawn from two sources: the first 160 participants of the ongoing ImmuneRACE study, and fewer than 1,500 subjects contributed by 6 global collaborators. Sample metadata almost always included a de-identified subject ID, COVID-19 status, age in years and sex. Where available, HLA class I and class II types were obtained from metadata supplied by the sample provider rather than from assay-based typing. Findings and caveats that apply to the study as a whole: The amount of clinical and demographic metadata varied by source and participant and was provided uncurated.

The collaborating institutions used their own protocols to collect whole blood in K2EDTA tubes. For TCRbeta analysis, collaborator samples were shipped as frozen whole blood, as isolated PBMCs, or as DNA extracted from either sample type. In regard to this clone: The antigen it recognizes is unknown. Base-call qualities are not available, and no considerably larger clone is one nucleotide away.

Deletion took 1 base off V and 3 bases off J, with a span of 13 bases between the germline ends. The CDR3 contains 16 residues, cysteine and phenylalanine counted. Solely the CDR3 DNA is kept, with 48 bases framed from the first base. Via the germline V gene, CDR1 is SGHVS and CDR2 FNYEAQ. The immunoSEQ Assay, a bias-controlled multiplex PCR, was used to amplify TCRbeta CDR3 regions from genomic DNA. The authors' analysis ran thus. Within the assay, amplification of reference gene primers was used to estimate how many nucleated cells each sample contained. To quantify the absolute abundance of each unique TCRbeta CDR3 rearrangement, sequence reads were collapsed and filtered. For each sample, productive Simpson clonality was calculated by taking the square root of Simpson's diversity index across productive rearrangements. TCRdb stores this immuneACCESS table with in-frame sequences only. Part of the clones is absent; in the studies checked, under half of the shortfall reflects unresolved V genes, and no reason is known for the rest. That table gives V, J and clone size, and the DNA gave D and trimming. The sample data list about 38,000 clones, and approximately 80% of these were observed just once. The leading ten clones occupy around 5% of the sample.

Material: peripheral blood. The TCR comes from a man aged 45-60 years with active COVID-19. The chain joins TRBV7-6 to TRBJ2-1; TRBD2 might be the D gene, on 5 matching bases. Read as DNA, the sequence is TGTGCCAGCAGCTTAGAAACTAGTTGGGACTACAATGAGCAGTTCTTC. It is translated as CASSLETSWDYNEQFF.